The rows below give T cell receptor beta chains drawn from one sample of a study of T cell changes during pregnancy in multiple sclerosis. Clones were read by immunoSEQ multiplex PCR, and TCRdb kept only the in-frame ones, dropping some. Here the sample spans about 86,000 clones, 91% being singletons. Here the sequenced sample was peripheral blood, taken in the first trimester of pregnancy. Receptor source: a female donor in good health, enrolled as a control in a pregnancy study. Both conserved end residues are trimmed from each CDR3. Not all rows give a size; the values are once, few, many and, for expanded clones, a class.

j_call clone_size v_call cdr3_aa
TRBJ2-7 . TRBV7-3 ASSLVAGEQY
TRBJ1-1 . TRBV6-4 ASSEGPNTEAF
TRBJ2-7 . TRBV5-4 ASSLQGAVYEQY
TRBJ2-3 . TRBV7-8 ASSLAPGSTDTQY
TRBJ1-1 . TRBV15 ATSREPLRQGAF
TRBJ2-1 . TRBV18 ASSPQGLGLGVEQF
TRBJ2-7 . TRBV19 ASSIRVGYEQY
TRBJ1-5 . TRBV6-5 ASSRGRLNQPQH
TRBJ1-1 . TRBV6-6 ASRKGDTEAF
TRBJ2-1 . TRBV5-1 ASSPGTSGVSAEQF
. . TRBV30 AWSVVGTKRNEQY
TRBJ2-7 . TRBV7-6 ASSPGGTSARGEQY
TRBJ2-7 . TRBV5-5 ASKLDRGGEQY
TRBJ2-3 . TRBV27 ASSTGTSDTDTQY
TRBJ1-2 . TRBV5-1 ASSLGTGYGYT
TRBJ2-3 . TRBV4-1 ASSLSTGDDTQY
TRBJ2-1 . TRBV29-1 SGSSGVYNEQF
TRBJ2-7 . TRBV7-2 ASSLGQAAYEQY
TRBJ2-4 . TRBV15 ATSTGGTGAKNIQY
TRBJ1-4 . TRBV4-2 ASSRIGSNEKLF
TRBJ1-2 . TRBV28 ASISGFSGYT
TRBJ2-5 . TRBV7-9 ASSLFTGVETQY
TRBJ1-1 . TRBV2 ASSGAWIFTEAF
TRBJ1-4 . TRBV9 ASSRAVVGGSEKLF
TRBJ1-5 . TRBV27 ASSPLGGGDQPQH
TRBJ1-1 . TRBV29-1 SVRRGVNPEAF
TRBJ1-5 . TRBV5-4 ASIRGSNQPQH
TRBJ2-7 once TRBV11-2 ASSPPTVSYEQY
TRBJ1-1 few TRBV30 AWNLGQGGAEAF
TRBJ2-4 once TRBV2 ASGGQSIRENIQY
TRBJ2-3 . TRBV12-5 ASGLGGSTDTQY
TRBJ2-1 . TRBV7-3 ASSLTSQGGRVEQF
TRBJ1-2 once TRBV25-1 ASTEQGRDYGYT
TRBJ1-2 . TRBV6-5 ASRGGYGYT
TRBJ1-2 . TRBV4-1 ASSQVHQGASGYT
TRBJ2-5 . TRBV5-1 ASSFNLAGGPAETQY
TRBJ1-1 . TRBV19 ASSFLPGQGAFDEAF
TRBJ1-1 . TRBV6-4 ASSDSESGRKTEAF
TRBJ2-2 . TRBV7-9 ASSSGTGFYTGELF
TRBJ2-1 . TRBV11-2 ASSLATSPYNEQF
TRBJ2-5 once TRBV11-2 ASSPRGGETQY
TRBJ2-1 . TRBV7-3 ASSLSGGFYNEQF
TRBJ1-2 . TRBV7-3 ASSLSGTGSYGYT
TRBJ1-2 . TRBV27 ASTPIGDRGNYGYT
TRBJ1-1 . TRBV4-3 ASSQDRARVRTEAF
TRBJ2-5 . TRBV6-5 ASSYDSTSTQY
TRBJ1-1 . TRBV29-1 SVSKNTEAF
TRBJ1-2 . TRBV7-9 ASSRAGQSSGYT
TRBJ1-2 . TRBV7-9 ASSSWTGGSYGYT
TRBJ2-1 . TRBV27 ASIRDRVHNEQF
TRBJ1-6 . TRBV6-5 ASSSTGPGNSPLH
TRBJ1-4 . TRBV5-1 ASSSQKNEKLF
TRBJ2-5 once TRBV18 ASSPDRGSAQY
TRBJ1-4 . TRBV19 ASTHPHGGEKLF